This passage covers 2 T cell receptor beta chains from one sample sequenced in a study of blood T cell repertoires in COVID-19. TCRdb keeps only in-frame clones here, not all; method: immunoSEQ multiplex PCR. The sample yields roughly 130,000 clones, 80% to 90% seen once. Sequencing was carried out using PBMCs or T cells enriched from blood (not recorded which). The receptors stem from a woman aged 50 to 60 with acute COVID-19.

The chain joins TRBV7-9 to TRBJ1-1; TRBD1 might be the D (6 bases). This CDR3 is 14 amino acids long. The V gene lost 5 bases and the J gene lost 6 bases, with 16 bases spanning the gap. CDR1 and CDR2 (germline): SEHNR, FQNEAQ (reference sequence). The CDR3 coding sequence is TGTGCCAGCAGCCCCCGGGACACGGCCTCTGAAGCTTTCTTT. Its translation: CASSPRDTASEAFF. Based on the CDR3 plus reference TRBV7-9 and TRBJ1-1, the full variable domain is DTGVSQNPRHKITKRGQNVTFRCDPISEHNRLYWYRQTLGQGPEFLTYFQNEAQLEKSRLLSDRFSAERPKGSFSTLEIQRTEQGDSAMYLCASSPRDTASEAFFGQGTRLTVV.

The V gene is TRBV19, the J gene TRBJ1-5; D is possibly TRBD1 (5 bases). Germline assignment: CDR1 LNHDA and CDR2 SQIVND (reference sequence). The CDR3 is made up of 14 amino acids. Trimming took 3 bases from V and 3 from J, leaving 9 bases between them. In DNA form, the CDR3 reads TGTGCCAGTAGTATTGACGGACACAATCAGCCCCAGCATTTT. This gives the protein CASSIDGHNQPQHF.